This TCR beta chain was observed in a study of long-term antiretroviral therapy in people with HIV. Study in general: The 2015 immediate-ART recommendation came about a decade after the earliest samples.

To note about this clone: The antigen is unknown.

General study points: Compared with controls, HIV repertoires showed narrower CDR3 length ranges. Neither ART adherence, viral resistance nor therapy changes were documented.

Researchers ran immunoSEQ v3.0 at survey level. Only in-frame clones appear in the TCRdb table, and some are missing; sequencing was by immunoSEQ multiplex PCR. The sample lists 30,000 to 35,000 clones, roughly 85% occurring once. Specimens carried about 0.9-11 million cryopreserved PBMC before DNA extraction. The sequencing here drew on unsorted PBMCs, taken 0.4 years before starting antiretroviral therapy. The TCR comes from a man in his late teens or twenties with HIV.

The CDR3 reads CASSFGPPGGADTQYF. The CDR3 DNA reads TGTGCCAGCAGCTTTGGGCCCCCCGGCGGGGCAGATACGCAGTATTTT. V and J are TRBV7-2 and TRBJ2-3; D may be TRBD2 (6 bases). The CDR3 has 16 residues. The V gene's germline CDR1 is SGHTA and CDR2 FQGNSA. Between the trimmed V and J ends, which lost 3 bases and 4 bases, there was a span of 17 bases.